This entry lists 5 T cell receptor beta chains sequenced from one sample in a study of blood T cell repertoires in COVID-19. The table came from immunoSEQ multiplex PCR; TCRdb's copy has only in-frame clones and leaves some out. The data contain 310,000 or so clones, around four fifths of them singletons. Sequenced: peripheral blood. The receptors shown here come from a woman aged 50 to 65 with acute or convalescent COVID-19.

The rearrangement links TRBV2 to TRBJ2-3, with 8 bases identical to TRBD2. The germline V gene encodes CDR1 SNHLY and CDR2 FYNNEI. The CDR3 spans 12 residues. V shed 6 bases and J 6 bases; nucleotides not matched to a gene: 2. The CDR3 loop is CASRREGDTQYF. CDR3 coding DNA: TGTGCCAGCAGACGGGAGGGGGATACGCAGTATTTT.

This chain connects TRBV5-8 to TRBJ1-3; possible D gene TRBD1, 5 bases. Per germline, CDR1 SGHTS and CDR2 YDEGEE. The CDR3 is 15 amino acids. Trimming shortened V by 7 bases and J by 0 bases, and 14 bases separated the two germline ends. The CDR3 DNA reads as TGTGCCAGCGACAGTGGGCCTTTCTCTGGAAACACCATATATTTT. This encodes CASDSGPFSGNTIYF. The full variable domain, with the rest looked up from reference TRBV5-8 and TRBJ1-3, is EAGVTQSPTHLIKTRGQQATLRCSPISGHTSVYWYQQALGLGLQFLLWYDEGEERNRGNFPPRFSGRQFPNYSSELNVNALELEDSALYLCASDSGPFSGNTIYFGEGSWLTVV.

The rearrangement links TRBV7-2 to TRBJ2-5, with a tentative D call TRBD2 (6 bases). Per the germline V gene, CDR1 is SGHTA and CDR2 is FQGNSA. Between the trimmed V and J ends, which lost 2 bases and 1 base, there was a span of 8 bases. This CDR3 region has 14 residues. Here the CDR3 reads CASSLRGSQETQYF. For the CDR3, the DNA is TGTGCCAGCAGCTTACGGGGGTCCCAAGAGACCCAGTACTTC.

This CDR3 is CASSRGQGEIETQYF. The CDR3 nucleotides read TGTGCCAGCAGCAGGGGACAGGGGGAGATCGAGACCCAGTACTTC. The J gene is TRBJ2-5, the V gene TRBV21-1; the DNA was not used to check the table's D call, TRBD1. TRBV21-1 is a recognized pseudogene. The CDR3 has 15 amino acids.

CDR3 residues: CASSPQGPTANTEAFF. CDR3 in DNA: TGTGCCAGCAGCCCCCAGGGGCCGACGGCGAACACTGAAGCTTTCTTT. The V and J genes are TRBV14 and TRBJ1-1, with D tentatively TRBD1 (6 bases). The CDR3 consists of 16 residues. Germline V CDR1 and CDR2: SGHDN, FVKESK. The V end was cut by 4 bases, the J end by 1 base, with 16 bases between.